The 17 T cell receptor beta chains below were found in one sample sequenced in a study of early T cells in non-severe SARS-CoV-2 infection. TCRdb analysed the 5' RACE reads with MiXCR anew, one entry per CDR3 protein. This sample has fewer than 75,000 distinct CDR3 sequences, with 20% to 25% found just once. The sequenced sample was whole blood, obtained at baseline. The receptors stem from an adult who was a healthcare worker with PCR-confirmed SARS-CoV-2 infection or an uninfected control (not recorded which).

The chain links TRBV20-1 to TRBJ2-7; D not certain. Per germline, CDR1 DFQATT and CDR2 SNEGSKA (reference sequence). This CDR3 has 11 amino acids. Trimming left V 1 base short and J 5 bases short, with 6 bases between. The CDR3 here is CSARGQNEQYF. DNA for the CDR3: TGCAGTGCTAGAGGGCAAAACGAGCAGTACTTC.

The rearrangement uses TRBV7-2 and TRBJ1-6; tentative D call: TRBD1 (6 bases). The V gene's germline CDR1 is SGHTA and CDR2 FQGNSA. The CDR3 length is 16 residues. Trimming took 2 bases from V and 9 from J, leaving 17 bases between them. The CDR3 nucleotides read TGTGCCAGCAGCTTACATGGCAGGGGAGTAGGTTCACCCCTCCACTTT. Its translation: CASSLHGRGVGSPLHF.

In this sample, this clonotype turned up a few times. This chain joins TRBV29-1 and TRBJ2-1; D is perhaps TRBD1 (6 bases). Trimming took off 5 bases at V and 6 bases at J, with 20 bases between the two ends. Germline assignment: CDR1 SQVTM and CDR2 ANQGSEA. CDR3 length: 15 residues. The CDR3 region has the DNA TGCAGCGTTAACCTGGGACACCCTTCTACCAATGAGCAGTTCTTC. Protein sequence: CSVNLGHPSTNEQFF.

The chain combines TRBV27 with TRBJ2-7, with TRBD1 as a possible D gene (7 bases). Germline V gene lookup returns CDR1 MNHEY and CDR2 SMNVEV (reference sequence). The ends were cut back, 2 bases at V and 3 bases at J, with 20 bases in the middle. This CDR3 region has 17 residues. The CDR3 protein is CASSLKSWGDSLYEQYF. The CDR3 DNA sequence: TGTGCCAGCAGTTTAAAGTCTTGGGGGGACAGCCTCTACGAGCAGTACTTC.

J is TRBJ2-1 and V is TRBV7-9; D is possibly TRBD1 (5 bases). The V gene lost 3 bases and the J gene lost 4 bases, with 10 bases spanning the gap. Germline CDR1 and CDR2: SEHNR and FQNEAQ (reference sequence). The length of the CDR3 is 14 residues. CDR3 region: CASSFQGTYNEQFF. CDR3 sequence (DNA): TGTGCCAGCAGCTTTCAGGGTACATACAATGAGCAGTTCTTC.

Regarding this clonotype: Its ends do not fully match the called genes, so a read error is possible. The chain is built from TRBV2 and TRBJ1-2, with 7 bases fitting TRBD1. The CDR3 spans 14 residues. Germline V CDR1 and CDR2: SNHLY, FYNNEI. CDR3 sequence (DNA): TGTGCCAGCAGCGAAGGAAAGGGGGCGGGCGGCTACACCTTC. It translates to CASSEGKGAGGYTF.

This clonotype was counted a single time. The V call is TRBV7-3, the J call TRBJ2-2; 8 bases align to TRBD1. Germline CDR1 and CDR2: SGHTA and FQGTGA. The junction had 6 bases not matched to a gene; V was cut back by 4 bases and J by 5 bases. The CDR3 has 15 residues. CDR3 DNA: TGTGCCAGCAGCTCGTCCGGACAGGGAACCGGGGAGCTGTTTTTT. Protein product: CASSSSGQGTGELFF.

The chain has TRBV24-1 and TRBJ2-1, with a tentative D call TRBD2 (5 bases). Trimming removed 3 bases at V and 7 bases at J, with 15 bases between. CDR1 is KGHDR and CDR2 is SFDVKD in the germline V gene. This CDR3 region has 15 residues. CDR3 nucleotide sequence: TGTGCCACCAGTGATCTGCAACATCGAGGGAATGAGCAGTTCTTC. Translated, it gives CATSDLQHRGNEQFF.

This clonotype has a handful of counts. The chain is built from TRBV12-3 or TRBV12-4 and TRBJ2-2; D perhaps matches TRBD1 (5 bases). The CDR3 runs 13 residues. V dropped 6 bases and J dropped 4 bases, with 9 bases sitting between them. DNA for the CDR3: TGTGCCAGCAGCCCCAGGGCCACCGGGGAGCTGTTTTTT. It specifies CASSPRATGELFF.

This clonotype has at least ten counts. The chain uses TRBV12-3 or TRBV12-4 and TRBJ1-2, with a weak D call TRBD1 (6 bases). The V gene lost 1 base and the J gene lost 7 bases, with 13 bases spanning the gap. There are 14 residues in the CDR3. The CDR3: CASSLGPGGSGYTF. CDR3 DNA sequence: TGTGCCAGCAGTTTAGGTCCCGGGGGCAGTGGCTACACCTTC.

The J gene is TRBJ1-1, the V gene TRBV30; D gene unclear. The length of the CDR3 is 12 residues. Germline V gene data show CDR1 as GTSNPN and CDR2 as SVGIG (reference sequence). V shed 4 bases and J shed 5 bases, with 11 bases lying between them. The CDR3 is CAWNIGRTEAFF. CDR3 sequence (DNA): TGTGCCTGGAATATAGGGAGAACTGAAGCTTTCTTT. The full variable domain, completed using reference TRBV30 and TRBJ1-1, is SQTIHQWPATLVQPVGSPLSLECTVEGTSNPNLYWYRQAAGRGLQLLFYSVGIGQISSEVPQNLSASRPQDRQFILSSKKLLLSDSGFYLCAWNIGRTEAFFGQGTRLTVV.

The chain joins TRBV30 to TRBJ1-6; a weak D match, TRBD1 (5 bases). V lost 2 bases and J 10 bases, leaving 15 bases between the germline ends. CDR3 length: 14 amino acids. CDR1 GTSNPN and CDR2 SVGIG come from the germline V gene (reference sequence). The CDR3 DNA is TGTGCCTGGAGTATTGGGACGGGGTACTCACCCCTCCACTTT. It encodes CAWSIGTGYSPLHF. Looking up the rest from reference TRBV30 and TRBJ1-6 gives the full variable domain: SQTIHQWPATLVQPVGSPLSLECTVEGTSNPNLYWYRQAAGRGLQLLFYSVGIGQISSEVPQNLSASRPQDRQFILSSKKLLLSDSGFYLCAWSIGTGYSPLHFGNGTRLTVT.

This chain connects TRBV7-2 to TRBJ1-5; D remains unclear. Germline lookup yields CDR1 SGHTA and CDR2 FQGNSA. The CDR3 has 14 amino acids. V was pared by 6 bases and J by 4 bases, with 13 bases between. The CDR3 sequence: CASSPADGNQPQHF. The CDR3 coding sequence is TGTGCCAGCAGTCCGGCGGACGGTAATCAGCCCCAGCATTTT.

The sample holds many counts of this clonotype. The chain carries TRBV27 and TRBJ2-2; TRBD2 is a possible D gene (7 bases). Germline V gene data show CDR1 as MNHEY and CDR2 as SMNVEV (reference sequence). With 2 bases removed from V and 6 bases from J, the gap between germline ends came to 13 bases. The CDR3 contains 15 residues. CDR3 sequence (DNA): TGTGCCAGCAGTTTAAGTGGGGGGGCTCCCGGGGAGCTGTTTTTT. Translation: CASSLSGGAPGELFF.

This clonotype was observed at least ten times. V and J are TRBV27 and TRBJ2-3, with a weak D call TRBD2 (6 bases). Trimming pared 4 bases from V and 0 bases from J, leaving 8 bases between. CDR3 length equals 14 residues. CDR1 is MNHEY and CDR2 is SMNVEV in the germline V gene (reference sequence). The CDR3 sequence: CASSSGESTDTQYF. For the CDR3, the DNA is TGTGCCAGCAGTTCGGGGGAGAGCACAGATACGCAGTATTTT.

The gene calls are TRBV6-1 and TRBJ1-1; D not certain. V gave up 4 bases and J gave up 4 bases, with 13 bases separating them. The germline CDR1 and CDR2 sequences are MNHNS and SASEGT. This CDR3 region has 14 residues. CDR3: CASSARASSTEAFF. DNA of the CDR3: TGTGCCAGCAGTGCTAGGGCCTCGAGCACTGAAGCTTTCTTT.

This chain uses TRBV5-5 with TRBJ1-1; weak D call: TRBD1 (5 bases). Trimming removed 4 bases at V and 4 bases at J, with 17 bases between. The germline gives CDR1 SGHKS, CDR2 YYEKEE (reference sequence). CDR3 length equals 15 residues. In nucleotides, the CDR3 is TGTGCCAGCAGCCGCCAATTGAGGGGAATCACTGAAGCTTTCTTT. This gives the protein CASSRQLRGITEAFF. The variable domain in full, completed from reference TRBV5-5 and TRBJ1-1, reads DAGVTQSPTHLIKTRGQQVTLRCSPISGHKSVSWYQQVLGQGPQFIFQYYEKEERGRGNFPDRFSARQFPNYSSELNVNALLLGDSALYLCASSRQLRGITEAFFGQGTRLTVV.